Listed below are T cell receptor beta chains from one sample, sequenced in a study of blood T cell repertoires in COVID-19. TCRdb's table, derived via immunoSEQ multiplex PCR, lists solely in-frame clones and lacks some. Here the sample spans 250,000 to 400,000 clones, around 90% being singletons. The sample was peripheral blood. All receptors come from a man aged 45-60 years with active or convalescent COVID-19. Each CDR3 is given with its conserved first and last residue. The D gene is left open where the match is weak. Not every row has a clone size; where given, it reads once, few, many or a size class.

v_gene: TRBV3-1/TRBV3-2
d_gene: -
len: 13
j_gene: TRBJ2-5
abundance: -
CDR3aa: CASSQQGQVTQYF
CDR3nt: TGTGCCAGCAGCCAACAGGGGCAAGTGACCCAGTACTTC

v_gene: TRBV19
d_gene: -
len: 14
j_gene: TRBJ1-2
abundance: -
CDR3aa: CASLPWGGRYGYTF
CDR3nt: TGTGCCAGTCTTCCCTGGGGAGGGAGATATGGCTACACCTTC

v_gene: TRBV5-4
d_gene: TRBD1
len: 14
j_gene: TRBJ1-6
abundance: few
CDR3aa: CASSQTGPLKSLHF
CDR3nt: TGTGCCAGCAGCCAGACAGGGCCGCTTAAGTCCCTCCACTTT

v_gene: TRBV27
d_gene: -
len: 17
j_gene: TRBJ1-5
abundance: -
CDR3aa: CASSFLGAGDSNQPQHF
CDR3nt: TGTGCCAGCAGTTTTTTGGGGGCAGGGGACAGCAATCAGCCCCAGCATTTT

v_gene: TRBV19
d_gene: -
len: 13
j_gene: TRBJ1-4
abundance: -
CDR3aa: CASRARTNEKLFF
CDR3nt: TGTGCCAGCCGAGCCCGAACTAATGAAAAACTGTTTTTT

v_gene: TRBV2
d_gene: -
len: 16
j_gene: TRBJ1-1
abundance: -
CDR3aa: CASSEIGGRGMGEAFF
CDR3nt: TGTGCCAGCAGTGAAATTGGTGGCCGGGGGATGGGTGAAGCTTTCTTT

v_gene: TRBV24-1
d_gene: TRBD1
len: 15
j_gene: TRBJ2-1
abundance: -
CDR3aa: CATSDRTGGHNEQFF
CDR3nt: TGTGCCACCAGTGATCGGACAGGGGGCCACAATGAGCAGTTCTTC

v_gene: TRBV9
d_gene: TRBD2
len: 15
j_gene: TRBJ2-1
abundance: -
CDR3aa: CASSVGGLALNEQFF
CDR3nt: TGTGCCAGCAGCGTAGGGGGACTAGCCCTCAATGAGCAGTTCTTC

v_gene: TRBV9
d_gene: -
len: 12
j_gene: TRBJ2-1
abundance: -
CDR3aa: CASSPRGAVQFF
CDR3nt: TGTGCCAGCAGCCCTCGCGGAGCCGTGCAGTTCTTC

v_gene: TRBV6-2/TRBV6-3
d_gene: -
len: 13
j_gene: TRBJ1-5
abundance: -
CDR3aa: CASSYSGAQPQHF
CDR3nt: TGTGCCAGCAGTTACTCGGGGGCTCAGCCCCAGCATTTT

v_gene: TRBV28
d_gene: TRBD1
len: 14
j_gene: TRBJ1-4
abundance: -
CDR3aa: CASSLGQTNEKLFF
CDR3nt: TGTGCCAGCAGCTTGGGACAGACTAATGAAAAACTGTTTTTT

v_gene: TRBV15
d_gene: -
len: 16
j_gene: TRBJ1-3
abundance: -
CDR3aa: CATSRARLLSGNTIYF
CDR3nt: TGTGCCACCAGCAGAGCAAGACTCTTATCGGGAAACACCATATATTTT

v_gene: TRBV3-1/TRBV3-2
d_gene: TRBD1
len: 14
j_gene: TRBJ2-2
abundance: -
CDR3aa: CASRRQGAPGELFF
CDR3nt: TGTGCCAGCAGACGACAGGGGGCGCCCGGGGAGCTGTTTTTT

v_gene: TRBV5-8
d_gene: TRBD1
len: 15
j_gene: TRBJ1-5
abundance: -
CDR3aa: CASSSRQGTGQPQHF
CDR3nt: TGTGCCAGCAGCTCACGACAGGGGACGGGACAGCCCCAGCATTTT

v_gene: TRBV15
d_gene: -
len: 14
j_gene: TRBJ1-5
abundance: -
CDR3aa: CATSRVAGNQPQHF
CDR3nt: TGTGCCACCAGCAGAGTGGCGGGGAATCAGCCCCAGCATTTT

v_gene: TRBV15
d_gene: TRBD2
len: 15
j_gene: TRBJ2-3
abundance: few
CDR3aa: CATSRGGTSSLTQYF
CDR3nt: TGTGCCACCAGCAGAGGGGGGACTAGTTCTCTTACGCAGTATTTT

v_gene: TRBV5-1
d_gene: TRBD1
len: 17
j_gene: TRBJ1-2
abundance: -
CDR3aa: CASSLSFLRDREYGYTF
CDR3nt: TGCGCCAGCAGCTTGTCATTCCTCCGGGACAGGGAGTATGGCTACACCTTC

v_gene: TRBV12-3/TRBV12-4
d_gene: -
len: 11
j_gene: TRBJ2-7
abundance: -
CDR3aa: CASSSNYEQYF
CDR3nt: TGTGCCAGCAGTTCCAACTACGAGCAGTACTTC

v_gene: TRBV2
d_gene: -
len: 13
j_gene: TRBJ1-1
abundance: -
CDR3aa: CASRPQGVGEAFF
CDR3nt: TGTGCCAGCAGACCACAGGGAGTGGGGGAAGCTTTCTTT

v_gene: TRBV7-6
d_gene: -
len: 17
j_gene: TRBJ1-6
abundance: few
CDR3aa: CASSSIMRGGGNSPLHF
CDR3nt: TGTGCCAGCAGCTCAATAATGAGGGGAGGAGGGAATTCACCCCTCCACTTT

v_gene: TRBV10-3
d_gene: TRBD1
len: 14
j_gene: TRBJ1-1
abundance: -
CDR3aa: CAITPDRGNTEAFF
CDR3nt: TGTGCCATCACCCCAGACAGGGGGAACACTGAAGCTTTCTTT

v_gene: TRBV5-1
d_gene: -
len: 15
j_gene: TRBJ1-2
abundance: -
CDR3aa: CASSSPGLQEVGYTF
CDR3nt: TGCGCCAGCAGCTCTCCGGGACTCCAAGAGGTTGGCTACACCTTC

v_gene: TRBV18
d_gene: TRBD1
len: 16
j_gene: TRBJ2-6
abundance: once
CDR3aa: CASSPQGALGANVLTF
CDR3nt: TGTGCCAGCTCACCACAGGGGGCTCTCGGGGCCAACGTCCTGACTTTC

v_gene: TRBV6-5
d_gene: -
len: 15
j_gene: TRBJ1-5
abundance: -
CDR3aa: CASSRTGNRNQPQHF
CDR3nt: TGTGCCAGCAGCCGTACAGGGAATCGCAATCAGCCCCAGCATTTT

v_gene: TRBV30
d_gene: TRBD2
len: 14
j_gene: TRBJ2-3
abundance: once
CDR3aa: CAWDPSGRADTQYF
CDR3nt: TGTGCCTGGGATCCTAGCGGGAGGGCAGATACGCAGTATTTT

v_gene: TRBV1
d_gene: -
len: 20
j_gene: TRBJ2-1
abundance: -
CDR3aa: CTSSQGTSGRPTTIYNEQFF
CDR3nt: TGCACCAGCAGCCAAGGGACTAGCGGGAGGCCCACAACCATTTACAATGAGCAGTTCTTC

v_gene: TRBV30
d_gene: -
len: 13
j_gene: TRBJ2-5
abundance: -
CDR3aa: CAWTGPLQETQYF
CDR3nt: TGTGCCTGGACAGGGCCCCTCCAAGAGACCCAGTACTTC

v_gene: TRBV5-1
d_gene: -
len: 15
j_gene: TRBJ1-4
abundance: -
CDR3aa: CASSLGGTHNEKLFF
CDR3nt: TGCGCCAGCAGCTTGGGGGGGACTCACAATGAAAAACTGTTTTTT

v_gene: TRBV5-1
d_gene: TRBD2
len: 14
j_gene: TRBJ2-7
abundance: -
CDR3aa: CASSLASGIYEQYF
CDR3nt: TGCGCCAGCAGCTTGGCTAGCGGGATCTACGAGCAGTACTTC

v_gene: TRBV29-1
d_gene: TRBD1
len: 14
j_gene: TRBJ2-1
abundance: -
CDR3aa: CSVAGTGRYNEQFF
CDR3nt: TGCAGCGTTGCCGGGACAGGGAGATACAATGAGCAGTTCTTC

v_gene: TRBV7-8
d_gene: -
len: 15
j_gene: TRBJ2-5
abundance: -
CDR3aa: CASSPWRGLQETQYF
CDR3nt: TGTGCCAGCAGCCCCTGGAGGGGACTTCAAGAGACCCAGTACTTC

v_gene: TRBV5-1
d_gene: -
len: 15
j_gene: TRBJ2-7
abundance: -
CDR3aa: CASSRGAWTIYEQYF
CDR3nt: TGCGCCAGCAGCCGGGGGGCCTGGACTATCTACGAGCAGTACTTC

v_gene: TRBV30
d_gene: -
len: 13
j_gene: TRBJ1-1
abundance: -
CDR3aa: CAWRFTGNTEAFF
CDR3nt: TGTGCCTGGAGGTTTACAGGGAACACTGAAGCTTTCTTT

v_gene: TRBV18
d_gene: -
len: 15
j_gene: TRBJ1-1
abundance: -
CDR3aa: CASSPLGGENTEAFF
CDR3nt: TGTGCCAGCTCACCACTAGGAGGGGAGAACACTGAAGCTTTCTTT

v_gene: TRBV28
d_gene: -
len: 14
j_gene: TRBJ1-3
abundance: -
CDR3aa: CASSFRGTGNTIYF
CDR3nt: TGTGCCAGCAGTTTCAGGGGTACTGGAAACACCATATATTTT

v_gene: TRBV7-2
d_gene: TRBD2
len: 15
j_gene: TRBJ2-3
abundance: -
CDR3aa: CASTPPGLDLDTQYF
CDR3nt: TGTGCCAGCACCCCCCCGGGACTAGATTTAGATACGCAGTATTTT

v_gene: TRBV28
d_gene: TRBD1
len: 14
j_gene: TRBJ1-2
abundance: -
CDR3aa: CASSASGTAYGYTF
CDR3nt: TGTGCCAGCAGTGCCTCAGGGACAGCCTATGGCTACACCTTC

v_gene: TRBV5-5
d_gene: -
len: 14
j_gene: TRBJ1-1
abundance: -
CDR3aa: CASSDQTENTEAFF
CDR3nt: TGTGCCAGCAGTGACCAGACAGAGAACACTGAAGCTTTCTTT

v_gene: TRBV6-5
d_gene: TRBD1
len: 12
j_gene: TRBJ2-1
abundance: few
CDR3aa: CASNRQGREQFF
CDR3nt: TGTGCCAGCAATCGACAGGGGAGGGAGCAGTTCTTC

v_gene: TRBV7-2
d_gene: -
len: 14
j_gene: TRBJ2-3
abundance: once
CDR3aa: CASRAALGTDTQYF
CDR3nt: TGTGCCAGCAGAGCGGCTCTCGGCACAGATACGCAGTATTTT

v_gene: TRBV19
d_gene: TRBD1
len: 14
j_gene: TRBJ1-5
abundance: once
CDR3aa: CASSSTGGGQPQHF
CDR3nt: TGTGCCAGTAGTAGCACAGGGGGCGGTCAGCCCCAGCATTTT

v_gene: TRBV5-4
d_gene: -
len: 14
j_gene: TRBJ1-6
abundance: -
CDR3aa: CASSFQGNNSPLHF
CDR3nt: TGTGCCAGCAGCTTTCAGGGTAACAATTCACCCCTCCACTTT

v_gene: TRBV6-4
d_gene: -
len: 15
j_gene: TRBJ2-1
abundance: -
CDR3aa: CASSPEGESYNEQFF
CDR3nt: TGTGCCAGCAGTCCAGAGGGGGAATCCTACAATGAGCAGTTCTTC

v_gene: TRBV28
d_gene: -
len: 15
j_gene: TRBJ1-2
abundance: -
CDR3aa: CASSLGGERNYGYTF
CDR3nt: TGTGCCAGCAGTTTAGGGGGGGAGAGAAACTATGGCTACACCTTC

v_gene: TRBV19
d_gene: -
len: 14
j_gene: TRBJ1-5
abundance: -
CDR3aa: CASWTAYSNQPQHF
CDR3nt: TGTGCCAGTTGGACAGCGTATAGCAATCAGCCCCAGCATTTT

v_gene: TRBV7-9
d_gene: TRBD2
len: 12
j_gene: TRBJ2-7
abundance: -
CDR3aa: CASSLSGDEQYF
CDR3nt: TGTGCCAGCAGCCTGAGCGGGGACGAGCAGTACTTC

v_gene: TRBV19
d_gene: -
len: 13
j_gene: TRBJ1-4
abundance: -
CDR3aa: CASSSQGKEKLFF
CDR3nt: TGTGCCAGTTCTAGTCAGGGGAAGGAAAAACTGTTTTTT

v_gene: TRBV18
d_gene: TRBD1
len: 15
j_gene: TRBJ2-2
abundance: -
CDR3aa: CASSPGQGNTGELFF
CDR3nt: TGTGCCAGCTCGCCAGGACAGGGGAACACCGGGGAGCTGTTTTTT

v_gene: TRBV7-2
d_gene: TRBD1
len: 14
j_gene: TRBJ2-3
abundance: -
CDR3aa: CASRQGAGTDTQYF
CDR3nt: TGTGCCAGCAGACAGGGGGCGGGCACAGATACGCAGTATTTT

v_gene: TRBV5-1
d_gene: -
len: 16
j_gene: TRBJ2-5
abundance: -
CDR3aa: CASSLAGQGGRETQYF
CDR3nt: TGCGCCAGCAGCTTGGCTGGACAGGGAGGGCGGGAGACCCAGTACTTC

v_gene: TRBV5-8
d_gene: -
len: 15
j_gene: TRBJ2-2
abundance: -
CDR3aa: CASSLGSAGTGELFF
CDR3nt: TGTGCCAGCAGCTTGGGCTCAGCAGGGACCGGGGAGCTGTTTTTT

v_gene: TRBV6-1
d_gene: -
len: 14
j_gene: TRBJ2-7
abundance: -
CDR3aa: CASSEIEGDYEQYF
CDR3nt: TGTGCCAGCAGTGAAATAGAGGGAGACTACGAGCAGTACTTC

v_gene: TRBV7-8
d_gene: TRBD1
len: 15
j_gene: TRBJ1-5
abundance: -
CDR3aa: CASSTRDRGNQPQHF
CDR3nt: TGTGCCAGCAGCACCCGGGACAGGGGTAATCAGCCCCAGCATTTT

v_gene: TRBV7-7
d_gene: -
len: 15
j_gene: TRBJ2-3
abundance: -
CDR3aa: CASSLASGGTDTQYF
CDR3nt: TGTGCCAGCAGCTTAGCCTCAGGGGGCACAGATACGCAGTATTTT

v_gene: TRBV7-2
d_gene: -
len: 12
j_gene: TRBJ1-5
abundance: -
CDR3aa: CASGGLNQPQHF
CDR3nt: TGTGCCAGCGGAGGTCTTAATCAGCCCCAGCATTTT

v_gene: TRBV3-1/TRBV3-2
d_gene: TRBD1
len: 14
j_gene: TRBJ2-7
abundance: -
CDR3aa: CASSRRDRGYEQYF
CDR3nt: TGTGCCAGCAGCCGACGGGACAGGGGGTACGAGCAGTACTTC

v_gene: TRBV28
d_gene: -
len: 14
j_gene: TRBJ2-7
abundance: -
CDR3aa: CASSSTPGFHEQYF
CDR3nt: TGTGCCAGCAGTTCGACCCCAGGGTTCCACGAGCAGTACTTC

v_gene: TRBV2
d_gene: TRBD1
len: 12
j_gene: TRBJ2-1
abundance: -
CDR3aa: CASELTGTGQFF
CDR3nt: TGTGCCAGCGAACTGACCGGGACAGGGCAGTTCTTC

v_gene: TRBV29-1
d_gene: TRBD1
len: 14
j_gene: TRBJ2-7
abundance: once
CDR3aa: CSVEAGTGGYEQYF
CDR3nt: TGCAGCGTTGAAGCCGGGACAGGGGGCTACGAGCAGTACTTC